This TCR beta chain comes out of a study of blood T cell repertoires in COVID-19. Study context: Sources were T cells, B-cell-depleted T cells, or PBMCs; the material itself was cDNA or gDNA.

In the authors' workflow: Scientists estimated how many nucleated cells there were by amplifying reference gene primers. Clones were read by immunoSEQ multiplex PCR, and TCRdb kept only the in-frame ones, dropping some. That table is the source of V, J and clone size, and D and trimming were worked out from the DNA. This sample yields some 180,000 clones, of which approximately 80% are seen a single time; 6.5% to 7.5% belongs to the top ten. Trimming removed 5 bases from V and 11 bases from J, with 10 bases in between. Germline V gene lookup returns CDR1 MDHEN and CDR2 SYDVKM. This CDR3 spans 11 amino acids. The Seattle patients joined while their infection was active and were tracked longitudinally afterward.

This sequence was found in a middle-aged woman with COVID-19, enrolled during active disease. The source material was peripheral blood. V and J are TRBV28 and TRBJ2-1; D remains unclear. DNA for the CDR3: TGTGCCAGCAGTCTGAGACTCCAGCAGTTCTTC. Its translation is CASSLRLQQFF.